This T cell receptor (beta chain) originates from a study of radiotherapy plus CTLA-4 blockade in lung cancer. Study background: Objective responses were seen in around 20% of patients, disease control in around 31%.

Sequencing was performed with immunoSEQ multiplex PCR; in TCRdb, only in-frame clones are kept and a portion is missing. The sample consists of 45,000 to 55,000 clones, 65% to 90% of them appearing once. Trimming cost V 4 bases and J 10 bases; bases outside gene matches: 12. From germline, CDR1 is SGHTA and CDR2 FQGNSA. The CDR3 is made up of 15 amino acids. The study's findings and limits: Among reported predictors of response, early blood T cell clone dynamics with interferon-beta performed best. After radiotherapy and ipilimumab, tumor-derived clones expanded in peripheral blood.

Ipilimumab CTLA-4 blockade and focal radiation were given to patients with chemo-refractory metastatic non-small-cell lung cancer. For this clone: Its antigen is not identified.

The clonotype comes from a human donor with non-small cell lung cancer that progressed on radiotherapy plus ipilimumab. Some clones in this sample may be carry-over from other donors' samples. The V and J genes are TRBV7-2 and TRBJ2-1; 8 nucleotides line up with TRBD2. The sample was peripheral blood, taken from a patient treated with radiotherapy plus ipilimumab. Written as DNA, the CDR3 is TGTGCCAGCAGCTCCAGGACCTCTAGACTAGCGGAGCAGTTCTTC. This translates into CASSSRTSRLAEQFF.